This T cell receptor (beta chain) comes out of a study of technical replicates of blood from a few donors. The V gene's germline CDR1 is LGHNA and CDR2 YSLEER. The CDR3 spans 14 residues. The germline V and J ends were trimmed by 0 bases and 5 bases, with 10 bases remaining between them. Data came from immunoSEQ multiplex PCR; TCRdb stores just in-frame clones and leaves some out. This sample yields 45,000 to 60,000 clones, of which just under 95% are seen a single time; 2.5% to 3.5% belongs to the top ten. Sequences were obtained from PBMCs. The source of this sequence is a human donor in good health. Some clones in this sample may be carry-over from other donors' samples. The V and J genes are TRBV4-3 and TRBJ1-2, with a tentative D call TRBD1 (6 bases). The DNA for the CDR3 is TGCGCCAGCAGCCAAGATTGGACAGATTATGGCTACACCTTC. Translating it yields CASSQDWTDYGYTF.